A selection of T cell receptor beta chains follows, all from one sample in a study of T cell repertoires in cytomegalovirus infection. TCRdb called the reads again in MiXCR, with one record for every CDR3 protein. The table has almost 300,000 distinct CDR3 sequences, around 9.6% seen once. The sample was PBMCs. Every receptor here comes from a human donor in good health (CMV status not recorded). Some clones in this sample may be carry-over from other donors' samples. CDR3s include the opening cysteine and the closing phenylalanine or tryptophan. Each record gives: clone size, D gene, J gene, V gene, CDR3 DNA, CDR3 protein. The D gene is left open where the match is weak. A row's size may be missing; if present it is once, few, many or a size class.

many	NA	TRBJ1-1	TRBV14	TGTGCCAGCAGCCGAAGGCTCCCCATGAACACTGAAGCTTTCTTT	CASSRRLPMNTEAFF
few	TRBD2	TRBJ2-1	TRBV29-1	TGCAGCGTTGCGACTAGCGGGGGAATCTACAATGAGCAGTTCTTC	CSVATSGGIYNEQFF
many	NA	TRBJ1-2	TRBV20-1	TGCAGTGCTAGGGAAGGGCCTTTTGGCTACACCTTC	CSAREGPFGYTF
many	NA	TRBJ1-1	TRBV19	TGTGCCAGTAGTATAGAAGGGGGGACAAACACTGAAGCTTTCTTT	CASSIEGGTNTEAFF
few	NA	TRBJ1-6	TRBV20-1	TGCAGTGCTACCCGGGATCTCCCAGGGGCACCCCTCCACTTT	CSATRDLPGAPLHF
many	NA	TRBJ1-5	TRBV10-3	TGTGCCATCAGTGAGGGCAGGGGTTATCAGCCCCAGCATTTT	CAISEGRGYQPQHF
many	NA	TRBJ1-1	TRBV3-1	TGTGCCAGCAGCCAGGCACAGGTAAACTCTGAAGCTTTCTTT	CASSQAQVNSEAFF
many	NA	TRBJ2-2	TRBV7-8	TGTGCCAGCAGCCGCATGGAGGGGGGGAACACCGGGGAGCTGTTTTTT	CASSRMEGGNTGELFF
many	TRBD2	TRBJ2-3	TRBV7-2	TGTGCCAGCAGGCTAGGGGCTAGCGGGGGAGACACGCAGTATTTT	CASRLGASGGDTQYF
NA	NA	TRBJ1-2	TRBV20-1	TGCAGTGCCTGGGACAATCGCGGCTACACCTTC	CSAWDNRGYTF
few	TRBD2	TRBJ2-5	TRBV18	TGTGCCAGCTCATTCCAAGCGGGGGGCCAAGAGACCCAGTACTTC	CASSFQAGGQETQYF
many	NA	TRBJ2-4	TRBV7-2	TGTGCCAGCAGCTCCCCTCTTAAAATTCTAGCCAAAAACATTCAGTACTTC	CASSSPLKILAKNIQYF